This T cell receptor (beta chain) was sequenced for a study of cytomegalovirus exposure and HLA in healthy donors. Study conclusions and caveats: There were a few CMV-associated chains whose specificity for CMV antigens was confirmed in vitro. Researchers catalogued approximately 170 TCR beta chains as cytomegalovirus-associated.

Worth noting for this clone: Its antigen is currently unknown.

This CDR3 has 11 residues. From germline, CDR1 is LNHDA and CDR2 SQIVND (reference sequence). V was trimmed by 6 bases and J by 6 bases, leaving 6 bases between them. Method: immunoSEQ multiplex PCR; TCRdb's copy keeps in-frame clones and lacks some. This sample carries roughly 90,000 clones, 80% to 95% of them seen once, and the ten largest clones take 0.95% to 1.3%. The sequenced sample consisted of PBMCs. The rearrangement links TRBV19 to TRBJ2-1, with TRBD1 as a possible D gene (6 bases). This TCR came from a woman in her 30s in good health and CMV-seropositive. CDR3 sequence: CASSRGNEQFF. CDR3 bases: TGTGCCAGTAGCAGGGGCAATGAGCAGTTCTTC.